This TCR beta chain is from a study of T cell clonotyping in hematopoietic cell transplantation. Study-level results: Without cell sorting, CD4 versus CD8 contributions remain unresolved.

Sequencing used immunoSEQ multiplex PCR; TCRdb keeps in-frame clones, though not all of them. The data contain more than 5,500 clones, about 86% of them singletons. A note on this clone: The antigen remains unidentified.

Germline CDR1 LGHNA, CDR2 YNFKEQ. The V gene lost 3 bases and the J gene lost 2 bases, with 11 bases spanning the gap. This CDR3 has 14 amino acids. The chain employs TRBV4-2 and TRBJ2-7; D is undetermined. The TCR originated in a female patient in her 50s who had an allogeneic stem cell transplant from an unrelated donor, so the T cells may come from the graft donor. Some clones in this sample may be carry-over from other donors' samples. The sample here was peripheral blood mononuclear cells, taken 180 days after allogeneic stem cell transplant. DNA of the CDR3: TGTGCCAGCAGCCAGACTCCGCTGACCTACGAGCAGTACTTC. Its translation: CASSQTPLTYEQYF.